This TCR beta chain was profiled in a study of cytomegalovirus exposure and HLA in healthy donors. For the study at large: The 600 to 800 first-cohort repertoires shared a platform with the 100 to 150 validation repertoires, as reported in a later analysis. General observations from the study: The majority of TCR sequences were rare, yet some public TCRs appeared in many donors. Some TCR beta chains (about 180 of them) were listed as cytomegalovirus-associated.

Repertoires were generated with immunoSEQ multiplex PCR, while TCRdb's copy carries only in-frame clones and drops some. The top ten clones hold 1.8% of a sample with 85,000 to 120,000 clones, about 87% of them seen once. The CDR3 runs 12 residues. Trimming cost V 5 bases and J 9 bases; bases outside gene matches: 6. Germline CDR1 reads SGHAT; CDR2 reads FQNNGV. This clone was seen only a few times. The antigen is not known. Sequenced material: PBMCs. This chain links TRBV11-2 with TRBJ1-2, with TRBD1 matching 7 bases. This sequence was found in a woman between 18 and 29 years old in good health and CMV-seropositive. The chain's CDR3 is CASSVRQGRYTF. DNA for the CDR3: TGTGCCAGCAGCGTTCGACAGGGCCGCTACACCTTC.